This T cell receptor (beta chain) was profiled in a study of shared clonotypes between healthy human individuals. Study overall: CD8 memory received one plate per donor, CD8 naive two, CD4 memory three and CD4 naive three.

This CDR3 is 14 amino acids long. V trimming: 3 bases; J trimming: 6 bases; junction bases outside the gene matches: 7. CDR1 is SGHAT and CDR2 is FQDESV in the germline V gene (reference sequence). Only Caucasian adults living in Nashville, Tennessee served as donors. For this clone: The antigen is unknown.

Method: immunoSEQ multiplex PCR; TCRdb's copy keeps in-frame clones and lacks some. The table lists around 2.5 million clones, 90% to 95% of them singletons, with approximately 0.37% in the top ten. Broader study findings: Sequencing depth was predicted to influence how clonotypes are shared among donors. The sampled material consisted only of blood, and tissue repertoires are likely to differ.

This receptor was obtained from a man aged 18 to 29 in good health. Some clones in this sample may be carry-over from other donors' samples. The chain links TRBV11-1 to TRBJ2-7, with 8 bases identical to TRBD2. The sample taken for sequencing was naive CD4+ T cells from PBMCs. Subset meaning: CD45RA+ positively selected. CDR3 in amino acids: CASSFDGRAGEQYF. In DNA form, the CDR3 reads TGTGCCAGCAGCTTCGACGGGAGGGCCGGCGAGCAGTACTTC.